The text below deals with one T cell receptor (beta chain). Its target is unknown. The conserved final phenylalanine or tryptophan is absent from the CDR3, which likely points to a read error. This specimen comes from a study of tumor and adjacent non-tumor tissue in lung cancer. As for the study in general: On average, productive TCRbeta reads reached 4 million to 5 million per sample. Points from the study as a whole: In normal lung, the top 100 clones were significantly more dominant than in tumor. Compared with tumor, normal lung showed significantly lower TCR diversity.

The template was RNA from unsorted bulk tissue. The normal lung tissue was taken more than 3 cm from the tumor edge. Between August and November 2014, newly diagnosed, chemotherapy-naive lung cancer patients underwent thoracic surgery in China. This CDR3 region has 14 residues. The germline V gene encodes CDR1 SGHAT and CDR2 FQDESV (reference sequence). The library came from three nested PCR rounds adapted from ARM-PCR protocols. TCRdb processed the multiplex PCR reads anew with MiXCR; each CDR3 protein has one entry. The repertoire holds roughly 70,000 distinct CDR3 sequences, with around 65% as singletons.

This sequence joins TRBV11-1 and TRBJ2-5; D is undetermined. Sequencing was performed on distant non-tumor lung tissue. The sequence came from a woman aged 45-65 years with non-small cell lung cancer. The CDR3 bases are TGTGCCAGTAGCTTAGCAACTCCGCAAGAGACCCAGTACTTA. Translated: CASSLATPQETQYL.